This is a list of T cell receptor beta chains from one sample in a study of T cell repertoires in cytomegalovirus infection. TCRdb ran MiXCR on the reads and lists one entry per CDR3 protein. Here the sample spans approximately 260,000 distinct CDR3 sequences, about a sixth being singletons. Specimen: CD8+ T cells from PBMCs. Receptors originate from a human donor in good health (CMV status not recorded). Some clones in this sample may be carry-over from other donors' samples. Each CDR3 is given with its conserved first and last residue. D genes are given only for firm matches. Clone size is not always given. Where it is, it says once, few, many or a class for expanded clones.

size: .
J: TRBJ2-1
V: TRBV19
D: TRBD2
DNA: TGTGCCAGTAGTTCCGGGACTAGCGGGGGGGCCCACAATGAGCAGTTCTTC
CDR3: CASSSGTSGGAHNEQFF

size: few
J: TRBJ1-5
V: TRBV6-2/TRBV6-3
D: .
DNA: TGTGCCAGCAGTTACGCCGGGGTATTGTGGAATCAGCCCCAGCATTTT
CDR3: CASSYAGVLWNQPQHF

size: few
J: TRBJ2-3
V: TRBV28
D: TRBD2
DNA: TGTGCCAGCACCGCGCGGGAGGGGGTAATTGGGACAGATACGCAGTATTTT
CDR3: CASTAREGVIGTDTQYF

size: .
J: TRBJ1-3
V: TRBV6-1
D: .
DNA: TGTGCCAGCAGTGCCCCGAAGGGTGGAAACACCATATATTTT
CDR3: CASSAPKGGNTIYF

size: many
J: TRBJ2-1
V: TRBV7-9
D: .
DNA: TGTGCCAGCAGCTGGGAAGAAGGTTCCGATGAGCAGTTCTTC
CDR3: CASSWEEGSDEQFF

size: few
J: TRBJ1-2
V: TRBV20-1
D: .
DNA: TGCAGTGCTCGGGGAAGGGTTGCAGCTAACTATGGCTACACCTTC
CDR3: CSARGRVAANYGYTF

size: few
J: TRBJ2-3
V: TRBV4-1
D: .
DNA: TGCGCCAGCAGCCAAGTGGAGGGATCAGATACGCAGTATTTT
CDR3: CASSQVEGSDTQYF

size: .
J: TRBJ1-5
V: TRBV7-9
D: .
DNA: TGTGCCAGCGCTCCGATTGGAAGCAATCAGCCCCAGCATTTT
CDR3: CASAPIGSNQPQHF

size: .
J: TRBJ1-1
V: TRBV9
D: .
DNA: TGTGCCAGCAGCGAACAAGGCACTGAAGCTTTCTTT
CDR3: CASSEQGTEAFF

size: few
J: TRBJ2-7
V: TRBV27
D: .
DNA: TGTGCCAGCAGTTCCGGACTTACCTACGAGCAGTACTTC
CDR3: CASSSGLTYEQYF

size: few
J: TRBJ2-7
V: TRBV7-6
D: TRBD2
DNA: TGTGCCAGCAGCACTGAGCGGGGGGGCTCCTACGAGCAGTACTTC
CDR3: CASSTERGGSYEQYF

size: few
J: TRBJ1-5
V: TRBV28
D: TRBD1
DNA: TGTGCCAGCAGGATTACAGGGGGCCATTATCAGCCCCAGCATTTT
CDR3: CASRITGGHYQPQHF

size: many
J: TRBJ1-6
V: TRBV5-1
D: .
DNA: TGCGCCAGCAGCTTGGACAAGACCTTTGGTTCACCCCTCCACTTT
CDR3: CASSLDKTFGSPLHF

size: few
J: TRBJ2-3
V: TRBV27
D: TRBD2
DNA: TGTGCCAGCAGTTTACGGGGACTAGCGGGGGGCACAGATACGCAGTATTTT
CDR3: CASSLRGLAGGTDTQYF

size: .
J: TRBJ2-3
V: TRBV4-1
D: TRBD2
DNA: TGCGCCAGCCGCCAAGATGGGCTAGCGGGGGGGCCGGGAGATACGCAGTATTTT
CDR3: CASRQDGLAGGPGDTQYF

size: few
J: TRBJ1-1
V: TRBV4-2
D: .
DNA: TGTGCCAGCAGCCAAGATCTAATGGGGGGCCCCACTGAAGCTTTCTTT
CDR3: CASSQDLMGGPTEAFF

size: many
J: TRBJ1-4
V: TRBV28
D: .
DNA: TGTGCCAGCAGTCCCGATTTGGGGAGTGACGAAAAACTGTTTTTT
CDR3: CASSPDLGSDEKLFF

size: few
J: TRBJ2-7
V: TRBV20-1
D: TRBD1
DNA: TGCAGTGCTAGAGCCCCGGACAGGGTTTACTCCTACGAGCAGTACTTC
CDR3: CSARAPDRVYSYEQYF

size: .
J: TRBJ2-7
V: TRBV12-3/TRBV12-4
D: .
DNA: TGTGCCAGCATGGGGGGCAGAGCCTACGAGCAGTACTTC
CDR3: CASMGGRAYEQYF

size: .
J: TRBJ2-3
V: TRBV2
D: .
DNA: TGTGCCAGCAGTGAAGGGCGGGGAGGTGGCACAGATACGCAGTATTTT
CDR3: CASSEGRGGGTDTQYF

size: few
J: TRBJ2-2
V: TRBV14
D: TRBD2
DNA: TGTGCCAGCAGCCAAGATCGTTTTATCGGGGGGTCGAACACCGGGGAGCTGTTTTTT
CDR3: CASSQDRFIGGSNTGELFF

size: few
J: TRBJ2-7
V: TRBV7-6
D: .
DNA: TGTGCCAGCAGTCCGACAGGTCGAACCTACGAGCAGTACTTC
CDR3: CASSPTGRTYEQYF

size: few
J: TRBJ2-7
V: TRBV6-1
D: .
DNA: TGTGCCAGCAGTGAATTGAGCGCAGCCTACGAGCAGTACTTC
CDR3: CASSELSAAYEQYF

size: many
J: TRBJ2-7
V: TRBV28
D: .
DNA: TGTGCCAGCAGTCCCCCCTGGGGGCGGACCTACGAGCAGTACTTC
CDR3: CASSPPWGRTYEQYF

size: .
J: TRBJ1-2
V: TRBV6-1
D: .
DNA: TGTGCCAGCAGTGAAGCGGGAATCGGCTATGGCTACACCTTC
CDR3: CASSEAGIGYGYTF

size: few
J: TRBJ2-7
V: TRBV11-2
D: TRBD1
DNA: TGTGCCAGCAGCCAATTTGGGACAGCTACCTCCTACGAGCAGTACTTC
CDR3: CASSQFGTATSYEQYF

size: .
J: TRBJ1-5
V: TRBV28
D: .
DNA: TGTGCCAGCAGTTTGACAGATTTCAATCAGCCCCAGCATTTT
CDR3: CASSLTDFNQPQHF

size: many
J: TRBJ1-1
V: TRBV7-2
D: .
DNA: TGTGCCAGCAGCCCCCCGGACACGGTGAACACTGAAGCTTTCTTT
CDR3: CASSPPDTVNTEAFF

size: many
J: TRBJ1-2
V: TRBV20-1
D: TRBD1
DNA: TGCAGTGCTAGAGTACGGGACAGCCGATCAATCTATGGCTACACCTTC
CDR3: CSARVRDSRSIYGYTF

size: many
J: TRBJ2-1
V: TRBV6-5
D: TRBD2
DNA: TGTGCCAGCAGTCCCTCTAGCGGGGGGGGTTACAATGAGCAGTTCTTC
CDR3: CASSPSSGGGYNEQFF

size: many
J: TRBJ1-6
V: TRBV7-2
D: .
DNA: TGTGCCAGCAGCCCAGGTCGGGGGGCAATTTCACCCCTCCACTTT
CDR3: CASSPGRGAISPLHF

size: .
J: TRBJ2-5
V: TRBV7-6
D: .
DNA: .
CDR3: CASSTSGYQETQYF

size: few
J: TRBJ1-5
V: TRBV4-1
D: TRBD1
DNA: TGCGCCAGCAGCCAGGACGGGACAGTTCTAAATCAGCCCCAGCATTTT
CDR3: CASSQDGTVLNQPQHF

size: many
J: TRBJ2-7
V: TRBV27
D: .
DNA: TGTGCCAGCAGTTCGGGGGCCGGATCCTACGAGCAGTACTTC
CDR3: CASSSGAGSYEQYF

size: .
J: TRBJ2-1
V: TRBV6-2/TRBV6-3
D: TRBD1
DNA: TGTGCCAGCAAGCCCGGGACAGGGGTTTGGGAGCAGTTCTTC
CDR3: CASKPGTGVWEQFF

size: .
J: TRBJ2-4
V: TRBV10-3
D: .
DNA: TGTGCCATCAGTCCTTTTGACACACTGCAGGGCAACATTCAGTACTTC
CDR3: CAISPFDTLQGNIQYF

size: many
J: TRBJ1-2
V: TRBV7-9
D: .
DNA: TGTGCCAGCAGCCCGGGGGGGGACAATCCTTACTATGGCTACACCTTC
CDR3: CASSPGGDNPYYGYTF

size: large
J: TRBJ2-1
V: TRBV6-2/TRBV6-3
D: TRBD1
DNA: TGTGCCAGCACCGGACAGGGGACCTACAATGAGCAGTTCTTC
CDR3: CASTGQGTYNEQFF

size: few
J: TRBJ1-3
V: TRBV10-3
D: TRBD1
DNA: TGTGCCATCAGCCTGGGACAGGGGGCCTCAGCTATCTCTGGAAACACCATATATTTT
CDR3: CAISLGQGASAISGNTIYF

size: few
J: TRBJ2-6
V: TRBV5-5
D: TRBD1
DNA: TGTGCCAGCAGCCCGCAGGGGGACAGCCTCTCTGGGGCCAACGTCCTGACTTTC
CDR3: CASSPQGDSLSGANVLTF

size: many
J: TRBJ1-5
V: TRBV28
D: .
DNA: TGTGCCAGCAGTTTGTTCTTGGGGGCGCCGGATTTAGCTCAGCCCCAGCATTTT
CDR3: CASSLFLGAPDLAQPQHF

size: .
J: TRBJ1-1
V: TRBV12-3/TRBV12-4
D: .
DNA: TGTGCCAGCAGTTTTGGTGCTGAAGCTTTCTTT
CDR3: CASSFGAEAFF

size: .
J: TRBJ2-7
V: TRBV7-9
D: .
DNA: TGTGCCAGCAGCTTAGACAGTTCCAGCTACGAGCAGTACTTC
CDR3: CASSLDSSSYEQYF

size: few
J: TRBJ1-5
V: TRBV6-5
D: .
DNA: TGTGCCAGCACCTACAGATGGGAACAGGGCCTACTAAATCAGCCCCAGCATTTT
CDR3: CASTYRWEQGLLNQPQHF

size: few
J: TRBJ1-1
V: TRBV27
D: .
DNA: TGTGCCAGCAGTTTAGGTCAGACCTTCACTGAAGCTTTCTTT
CDR3: CASSLGQTFTEAFF

size: medium-sized
J: TRBJ2-2
V: TRBV7-2
D: .
DNA: TGTGCCAGCAGCCAAAAATCCCGCGGGACATACTACACCGGGGAGCTGTTTTTT
CDR3: CASSQKSRGTYYTGELFF

size: few
J: TRBJ2-1
V: TRBV9
D: .
DNA: TGTGCCACCGCTCGGGGGTCCTACAATGAGCAGTTCTTC
CDR3: CATARGSYNEQFF

size: few
J: TRBJ1-1
V: TRBV19
D: TRBD1
DNA: TGTGCCAGTACCAGATTCCAGGGGGCCCCTGAAGCTTTCTTT
CDR3: CASTRFQGAPEAFF

size: few
J: TRBJ2-1
V: TRBV9
D: .
DNA: TGTGCCAGCAGCTCCCCCGGAGTACTCGGCAATGAGCAGTTCTTC
CDR3: CASSSPGVLGNEQFF

size: many
J: TRBJ2-5
V: TRBV5-5
D: .
DNA: TGTGCCAGCAGCTTGGGGGACGACGAGACGCCAGAGACCCAGTACTTC
CDR3: CASSLGDDETPETQYF

size: many
J: TRBJ1-5
V: TRBV7-2
D: .
DNA: TGTGCCAGCAGCTTACGCGACATAAGCAATCAGCCCCAGCATTTT
CDR3: CASSLRDISNQPQHF

size: few
J: TRBJ1-1
V: TRBV11-2
D: .
DNA: TGTGCCAGCAGCTCCGGTGGGTGGAACACTGAAGCTTTCTTT
CDR3: CASSSGGWNTEAFF